This T cell receptor (beta chain) was identified in a study of identical twins. Whole-study findings and limits: Sequences that were out-of-frame, alpha and twin-shared displayed an excess of low generation probability. Part of the zero-insertion signal could reflect confounding by invariant MAIT and iNKT cells. Memory repertoires showed no such pattern, whereas abundant cord blood beta clonotypes carried fewer insertions.

There are a few counts of this clonotype. Its antigen is currently unknown. Germline V gene lookup returns CDR1 SGHRS and CDR2 YFSETQ. V lost 5 bases to trimming and J lost 0 bases, with 14 bases between them. The CDR3 is made up of 15 amino acids. TCRdb reprocessed the 5' RACE reads via MiXCR and lists one record per CDR3 protein. The repertoire holds about 430,000 distinct CDR3 sequences, with approximately 17% as singletons. The source is a middle-aged man in good health. Specimen: naive T cells sorted from blood. The gene calls are TRBV5-1 and TRBJ2-5; maybe TRBD2 (6 bases). CDR3: CASSNFPGDQETQYF. The CDR3 DNA sequence: TGCGCCAGCAGTAACTTTCCGGGAGACCAAGAGACCCAGTACTTC. The variable domain in full, completed from reference TRBV5-1 and TRBJ2-5, reads KAGVTQTPRYLIKTRGQQVTLSCSPISGHRSVSWYQQTPGQGLQFLFEYFSETQRNKGNFPGRFSGRQFSNSRSEMNVSTLELGDSALYLCASSNFPGDQETQYFGPGTRLLVL.